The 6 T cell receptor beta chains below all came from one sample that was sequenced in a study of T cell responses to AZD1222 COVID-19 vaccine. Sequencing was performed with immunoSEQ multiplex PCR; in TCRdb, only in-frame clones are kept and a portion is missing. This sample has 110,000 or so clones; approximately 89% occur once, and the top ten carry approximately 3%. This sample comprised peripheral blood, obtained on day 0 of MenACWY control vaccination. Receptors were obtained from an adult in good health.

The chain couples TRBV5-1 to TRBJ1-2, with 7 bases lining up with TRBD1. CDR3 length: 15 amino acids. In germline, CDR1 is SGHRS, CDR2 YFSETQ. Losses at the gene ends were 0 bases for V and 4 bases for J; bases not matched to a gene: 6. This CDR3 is CASSLEGGTAYGYTF. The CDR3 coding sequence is TGCGCCAGCAGCTTGGAAGGCGGGACAGCCTATGGCTACACCTTC.

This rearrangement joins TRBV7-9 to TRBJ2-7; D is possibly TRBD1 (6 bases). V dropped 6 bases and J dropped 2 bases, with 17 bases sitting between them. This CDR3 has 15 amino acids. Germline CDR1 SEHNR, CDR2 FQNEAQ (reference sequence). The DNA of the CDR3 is TGTGCCAGCAGATTTGGCCGATGGGGGCCCTACGAGCAGTACTTC. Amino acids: CASRFGRWGPYEQYF.

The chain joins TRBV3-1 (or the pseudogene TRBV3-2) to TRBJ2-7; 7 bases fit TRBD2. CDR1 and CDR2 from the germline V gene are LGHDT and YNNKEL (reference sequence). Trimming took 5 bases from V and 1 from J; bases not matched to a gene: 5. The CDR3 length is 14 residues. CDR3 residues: CASSAHGGSYEQYF. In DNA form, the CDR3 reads TGTGCCAGCAGCGCCCACGGGGGGTCCTACGAGCAGTACTTC.

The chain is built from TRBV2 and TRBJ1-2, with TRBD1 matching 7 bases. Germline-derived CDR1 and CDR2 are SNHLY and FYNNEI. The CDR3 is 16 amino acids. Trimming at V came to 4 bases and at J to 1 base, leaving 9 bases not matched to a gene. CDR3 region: CASSGSRGQINYGYTF. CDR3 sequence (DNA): TGTGCCAGCAGTGGCTCGAGGGGACAGATTAACTATGGCTACACCTTC.

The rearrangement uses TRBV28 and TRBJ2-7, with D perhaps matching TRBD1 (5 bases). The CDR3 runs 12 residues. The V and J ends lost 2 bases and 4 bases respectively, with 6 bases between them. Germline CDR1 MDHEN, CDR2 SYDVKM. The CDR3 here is CASSLQGYEQYF. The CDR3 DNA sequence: TGTGCCAGCAGTTTACAGGGATACGAGCAGTACTTC.

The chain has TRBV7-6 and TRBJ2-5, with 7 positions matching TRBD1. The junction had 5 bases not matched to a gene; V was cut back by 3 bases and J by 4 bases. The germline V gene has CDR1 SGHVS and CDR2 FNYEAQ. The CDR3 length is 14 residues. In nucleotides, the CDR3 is TGTGCCAGCAGCTTGGGACAGTCCGGAGAGACCCAGTACTTC. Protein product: CASSLGQSGETQYF. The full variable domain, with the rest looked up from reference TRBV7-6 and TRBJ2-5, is GAGVSQSPRYKVTKRGQDVALRCDPISGHVSLYWYRQALGQGPEFLTYFNYEAQQDKSGLPNDRFSAERPEGSISTLTIQRTEQRDSAMYRCASSLGQSGETQYFGPGTRLLVL.